This T cell receptor beta chain was sequenced during a study of cytomegalovirus exposure and HLA in healthy donors. Amplification used 60 Vbeta primers and 13 Jbeta primers. Clones were sequenced by immunoSEQ multiplex PCR, and TCRdb holds only the in-frame ones, with some missing. The top ten hold more than 4.5% of the sample, which has some 140,000 clones, about 82% seen once. As regards this clone: Its antigen is undetermined.

Germline CDR1 SGHDT, CDR2 YYEEEE. The CDR3 is made up of 14 amino acids. Losses at the gene ends were 3 bases for V and 2 bases for J; bases not matched to a gene: 5. Regarding the study as a whole: TCR beta chain V- and J-gene trimming was linked, in a later analysis, to a missense variant in DCLRE1C. When a later analysis was performed, an Asian-associated ancestry cluster reportedly had fewer N-insertions than the approximately 600-donor mean. Available immune exposure information covered CMV serostatus only.

V and J are TRBV5-6 and TRBJ2-7; 7 nucleotides agree with TRBD2. The sequencing input was PBMCs. The sequence derives from a man aged 25-45 years in good health. CDR3 region: CASSCRDYAYEQYF. CDR3 in DNA: TGTGCCAGCAGCTGCCGGGACTACGCCTACGAGCAGTACTTC.